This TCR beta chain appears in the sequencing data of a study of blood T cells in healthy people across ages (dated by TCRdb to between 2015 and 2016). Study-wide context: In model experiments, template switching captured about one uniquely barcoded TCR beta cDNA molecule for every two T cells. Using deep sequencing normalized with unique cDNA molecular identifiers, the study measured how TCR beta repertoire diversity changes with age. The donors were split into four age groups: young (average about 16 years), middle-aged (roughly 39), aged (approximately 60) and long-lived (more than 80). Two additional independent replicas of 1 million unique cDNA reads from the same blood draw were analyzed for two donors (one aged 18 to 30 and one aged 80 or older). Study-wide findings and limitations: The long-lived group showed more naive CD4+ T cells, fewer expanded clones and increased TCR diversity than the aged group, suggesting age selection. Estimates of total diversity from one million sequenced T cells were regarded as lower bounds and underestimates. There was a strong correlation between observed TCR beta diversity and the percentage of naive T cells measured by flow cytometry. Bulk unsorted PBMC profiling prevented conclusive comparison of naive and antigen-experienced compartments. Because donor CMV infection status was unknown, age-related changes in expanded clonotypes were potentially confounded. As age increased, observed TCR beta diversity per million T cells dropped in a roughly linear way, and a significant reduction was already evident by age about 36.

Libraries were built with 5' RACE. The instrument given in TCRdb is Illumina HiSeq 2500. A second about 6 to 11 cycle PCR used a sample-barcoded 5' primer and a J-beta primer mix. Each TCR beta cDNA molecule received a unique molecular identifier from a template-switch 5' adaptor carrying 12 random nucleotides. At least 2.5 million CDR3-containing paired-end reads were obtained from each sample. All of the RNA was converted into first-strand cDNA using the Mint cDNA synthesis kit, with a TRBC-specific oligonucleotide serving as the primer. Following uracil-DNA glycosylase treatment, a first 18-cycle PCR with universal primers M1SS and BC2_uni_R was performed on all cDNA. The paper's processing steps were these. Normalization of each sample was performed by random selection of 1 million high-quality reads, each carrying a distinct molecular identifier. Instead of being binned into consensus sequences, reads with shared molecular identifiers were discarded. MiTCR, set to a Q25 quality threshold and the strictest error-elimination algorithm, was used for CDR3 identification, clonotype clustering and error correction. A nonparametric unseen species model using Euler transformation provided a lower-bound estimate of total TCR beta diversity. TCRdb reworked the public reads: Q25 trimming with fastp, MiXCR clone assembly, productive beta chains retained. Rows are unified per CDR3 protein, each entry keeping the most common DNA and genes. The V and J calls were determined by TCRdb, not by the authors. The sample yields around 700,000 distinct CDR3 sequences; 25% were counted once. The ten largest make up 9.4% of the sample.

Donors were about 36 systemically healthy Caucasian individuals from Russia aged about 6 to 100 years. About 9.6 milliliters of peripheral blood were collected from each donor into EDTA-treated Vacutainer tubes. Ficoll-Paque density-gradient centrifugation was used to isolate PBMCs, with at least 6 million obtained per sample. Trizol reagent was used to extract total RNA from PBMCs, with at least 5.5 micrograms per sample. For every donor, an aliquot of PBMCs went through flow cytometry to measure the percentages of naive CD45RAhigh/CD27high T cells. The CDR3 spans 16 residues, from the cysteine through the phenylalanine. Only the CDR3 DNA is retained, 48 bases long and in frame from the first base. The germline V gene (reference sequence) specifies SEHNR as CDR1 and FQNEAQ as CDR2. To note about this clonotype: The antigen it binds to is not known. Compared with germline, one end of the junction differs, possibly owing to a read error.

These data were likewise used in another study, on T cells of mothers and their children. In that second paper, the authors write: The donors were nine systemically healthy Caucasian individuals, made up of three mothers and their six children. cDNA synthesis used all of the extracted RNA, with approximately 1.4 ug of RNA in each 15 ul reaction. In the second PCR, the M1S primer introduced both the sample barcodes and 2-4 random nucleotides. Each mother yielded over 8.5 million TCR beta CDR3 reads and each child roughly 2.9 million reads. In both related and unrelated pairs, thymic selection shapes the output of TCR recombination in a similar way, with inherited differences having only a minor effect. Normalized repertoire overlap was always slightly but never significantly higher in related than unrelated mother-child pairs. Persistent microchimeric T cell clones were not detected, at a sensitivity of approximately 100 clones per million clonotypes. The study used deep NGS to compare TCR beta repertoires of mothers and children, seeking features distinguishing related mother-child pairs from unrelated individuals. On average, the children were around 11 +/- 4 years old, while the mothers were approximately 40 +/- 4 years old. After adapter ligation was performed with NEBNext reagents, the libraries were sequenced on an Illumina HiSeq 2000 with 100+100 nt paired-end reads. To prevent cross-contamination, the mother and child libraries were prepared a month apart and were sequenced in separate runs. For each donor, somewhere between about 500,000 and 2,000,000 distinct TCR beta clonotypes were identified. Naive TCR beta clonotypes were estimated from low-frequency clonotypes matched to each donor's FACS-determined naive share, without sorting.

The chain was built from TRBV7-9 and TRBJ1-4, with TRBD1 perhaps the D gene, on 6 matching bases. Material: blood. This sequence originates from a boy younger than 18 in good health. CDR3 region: CASSPGEGEANEKLLF. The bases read TGTGCCAGCAGCCCTGGGGAGGGGGAGGCTAATGAAAAACTGCTTTTT.